This T cell receptor beta chain originates from a study of sequential checkpoint blockade in melanoma. On the study more broadly: Patients were randomized 1:1 to nivolumab-then-ipilimumab or ipilimumab-then-nivolumab first-line. Maintenance nivolumab came after either treatment sequence.

CDR3 length: 14 residues. Germline CDR1 reads MGHDK; CDR2 reads SYGVNS. The trim removed 4 bases at V and 4 bases at J, leaving 4 bases unmatched. Profiling relied on immunoSEQ multiplex PCR, and the TCRdb table lists in-frame clones only, not all of them. The sample holds about 21,000 clones, 65% to 85% seen once. Indicated treatment: randomized to nivolumab then ipilimumab (arm A) or the reverse (arm B). DNA-damaging chemotherapy had not been given to any patient beforehand. From thawed PBMCs, live CD3+CD8+ cells negative for CD19 and CD56 were sorted. The material sequenced was CD8+ T cells sorted from blood (inferred from file names), taken from a patient given nivolumab and ipilimumab in sequence. This TCR came from a human donor with melanoma. The J gene is TRBJ2-1, the V gene TRBV25-1, with 7 bases identical to TRBD1. CDR3 in DNA: TGTGCCAGCAGTGGGAGACAGGGATACAATGAGCAGTTCTTC. Its protein product is CASSGRQGYNEQFF.